What follows describes a single T cell receptor beta chain. What antigen it recognizes has not been identified. There are no base qualities to consult, and no much larger clone falls within one base. The data originate from a study of T cell responses to AZD1222 COVID-19 vaccine (dated by TCRdb to the early 2020s). Broadly, across the study: AZD1222 recipients whose second dose came at about 4 weeks and those whose second dose came at about 12 weeks were combined into one group, since spike-specific TCR depth and breadth did not differ between the two schedules. Trial participants were enrolled by age into 18-55, 56-69 and 70-plus year subgroups, with approximately 150, 28 and 58 TCR-sequenced participants respectively. TCR sequencing covered approximately 230 trial participants: 200 to 210 given two doses of AZD1222 and around 26 given two doses of MenACWY control vaccine.

CDR1 and CDR2 are drawn from the germline V gene: SGHRS, YFSETQ. The CDR3 runs 15 residues from the cysteine to the phenylalanine. Of the read, only the CDR3 DNA is kept; its 45 bases are in frame from base 1. The germline V end is reduced by 4 bases and the J end by 2 bases; junction bases left unmatched: 8. The time point label for this specimen denotes: baseline before first vaccination. The vaccinee samples were drawn from two UK trials, COV001 and COV002, one of which was a single-blind randomized controlled phase 2/3 trial testing AZD1222 (ChAdOx1 nCoV-19) in healthy adults. Trial participant PBMC samples were collected at day 0 and day 28 after the second dose for TCRbeta chain sequencing. Study-wide findings and limitations: After two AZD1222 doses, both the breadth and the depth of spike-specific TCRs were significantly higher than at day 0 and than in MenACWY recipients. The vaccine-associated CD4 TCRs covered the entire spike protein, and the dominant responses fell in regions 160-218 and 743-854. Epitopes outside the regions mutated in the B.1.351 and B.1.1.7 variants were reportedly recognized by nearly half of the unique spike-specific TCRs. Because no day 14 peak-response samples were available, the repertoires could be characterized only after the peak T cell response. Conclusions about previously exposed vaccinees are limited because only six or seven AZD1222 recipients were SARS-CoV-2 seropositive at baseline. In the small 56-69-year group, the increase in depth fell short of significance, most likely because of low power. Most participants were white British and females outnumbered males, and the authors suggested that clonal diversity may have been underestimated.

The CDR3 regions of human TCRbeta chains were subjected to immunosequencing. The original pipeline was this. Repertoire TCRs were checked for matches against a reference library of SARS-CoV-2-specific TCRs that had been generated using the MIRA antigen-specificity platform. Breadth was defined as the fraction of unique TCRs that were SARS-CoV-2-associated. Depth was defined as the fraction of total T cells that were SARS-CoV-2-associated. Using the MIRA data, each spike-specific TCR was assigned both to the spike region to which the TCR was reactive and to a CD4 or CD8 class. Log10-transformed breadth and depth values were compared by one-way ANOVA with Sidak's multiple comparisons tests. Held by TCRdb, this immuneACCESS table contains in-frame sequences only and omits some clones. Under half of the omission traces to an unresolved V gene where checked; the cause of the rest is unknown. The V and J calls and the clone size are those of that table, but D and trimming were determined from the DNA. This sample gives about 56,000 clones in total; approximately 88% of them show up just once. The ten largest clones take up roughly 14% of the sample.

The rearrangement combines TRBV5-1 with TRBJ2-5; TRBD1 fits 7 bases in the junction. Sequenced here: peripheral blood, sampled on day 0 of AZD1222 vaccination. This receptor was identified in an adult in good health. CDR3 loop: CASSTRQGTQETQYF. The DNA sequence is TGCGCCAGCAGCACCAGACAGGGCACGCAAGAGACCCAGTACTTC.